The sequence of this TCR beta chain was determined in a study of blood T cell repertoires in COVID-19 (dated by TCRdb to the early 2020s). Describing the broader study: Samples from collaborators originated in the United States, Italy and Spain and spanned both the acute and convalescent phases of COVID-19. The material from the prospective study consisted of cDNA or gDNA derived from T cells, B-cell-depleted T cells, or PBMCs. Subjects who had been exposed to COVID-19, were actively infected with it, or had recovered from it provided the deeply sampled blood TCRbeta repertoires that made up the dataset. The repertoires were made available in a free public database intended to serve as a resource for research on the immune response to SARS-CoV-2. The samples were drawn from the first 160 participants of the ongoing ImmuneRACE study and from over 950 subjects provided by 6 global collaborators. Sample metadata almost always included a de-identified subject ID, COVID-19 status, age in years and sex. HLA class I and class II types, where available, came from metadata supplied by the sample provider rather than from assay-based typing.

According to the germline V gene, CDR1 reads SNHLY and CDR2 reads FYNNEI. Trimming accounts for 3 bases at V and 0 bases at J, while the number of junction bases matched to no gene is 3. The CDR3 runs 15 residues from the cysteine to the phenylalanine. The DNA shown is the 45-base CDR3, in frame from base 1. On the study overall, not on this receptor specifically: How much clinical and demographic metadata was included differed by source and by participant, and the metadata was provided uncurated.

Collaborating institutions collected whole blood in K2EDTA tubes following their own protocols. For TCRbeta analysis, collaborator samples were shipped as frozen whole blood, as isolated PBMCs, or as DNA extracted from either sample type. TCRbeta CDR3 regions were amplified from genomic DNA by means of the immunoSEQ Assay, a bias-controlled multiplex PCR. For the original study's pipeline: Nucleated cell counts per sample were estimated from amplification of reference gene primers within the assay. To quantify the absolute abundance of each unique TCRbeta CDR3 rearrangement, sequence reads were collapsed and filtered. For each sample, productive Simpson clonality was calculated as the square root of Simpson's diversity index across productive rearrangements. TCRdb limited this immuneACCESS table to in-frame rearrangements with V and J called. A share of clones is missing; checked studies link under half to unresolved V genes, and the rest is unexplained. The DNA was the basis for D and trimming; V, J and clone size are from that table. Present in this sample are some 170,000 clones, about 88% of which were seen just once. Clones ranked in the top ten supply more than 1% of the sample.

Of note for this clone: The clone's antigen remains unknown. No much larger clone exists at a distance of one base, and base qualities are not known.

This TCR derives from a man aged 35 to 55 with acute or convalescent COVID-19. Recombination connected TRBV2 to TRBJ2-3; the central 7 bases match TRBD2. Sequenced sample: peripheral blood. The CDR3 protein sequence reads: CASSDTGGSTDTQYF. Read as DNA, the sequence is TGTGCCAGCAGTGATACGGGGGGAAGCACAGATACGCAGTATTTT.